This T cell receptor (beta chain) was found in a study of blood T cells in healthy people across ages. Regarding the study as a whole: Long-lived and aged donors differed, with more naive CD4+ cells and higher diversity in the long-lived.

The second PCR ran roughly 6 to 12 cycles with a sample-barcoded 5' primer and J-beta primers. TCRdb recomputed calls from the 5' RACE reads with MiXCR, one row per CDR3 protein. Here the sample spans more than 650,000 distinct CDR3 sequences, over 20% being singletons. This clonotype was counted at least ten times. What it binds is unknown. This TCR was recovered from a man aged 65 to 85 in good health. The sample taken for sequencing was blood.

CDR3: CASSLVVFWGRGNTEAFF. CDR3 DNA: TGTGCCAGCAGCTTGGTGGTGTTTTGGGGACGAGGGAACACTGAAGCTTTCTTT. V and J are TRBV5-6 and TRBJ1-1, with D tentatively TRBD1 (5 bases). V shed 0 bases and J shed 1 base, with 19 bases lying between them. The germline V gene has CDR1 SGHDT and CDR2 YYEEEE. This CDR3 region has 18 residues.